Listed below are T cell receptor beta chains from one sample, sequenced in a study of cytomegalovirus exposure and HLA in healthy donors. Some clones are missing from TCRdb's copy, which holds only in-frame ones; the method was immunoSEQ multiplex PCR. The top ten hold 5% to 7.5% of the sample, which has roughly 110,000 clones, around 80% seen once. Sequencing was done on a sample of PBMCs. These receptors were taken from a woman aged 50 to 60 in good health and CMV-seropositive. Each CDR3 is given with its conserved first and last residue. The D gene is left open where the match is weak. Part of the rows lack a size; the others show once, few, many or a class for expanded clones.

d_call,j_call,clone_size,v_call,cdr3_aa,cdr3_nt
NA,TRBJ1-1,NA,TRBV30,CAWSWRDTEAFF,TGTGCCTGGAGTTGGAGGGACACTGAAGCTTTCTTT
NA,TRBJ2-3,NA,TRBV19,CASSMIGHSTDTQYF,TGTGCCAGTAGTATGATAGGACACTCAACAGATACGCAGTATTTT
TRBD2,TRBJ2-7,NA,TRBV7-2,CASRYLGGDSYEQYF,TGTGCCAGCAGATATCTTGGGGGGGACTCCTACGAGCAGTACTTC
TRBD1,TRBJ1-1,NA,TRBV10-3,CAISEGQGGPEAFF,TGTGCCATCAGTGAGGGACAGGGGGGTCCTGAAGCTTTCTTT
TRBD2,TRBJ2-5,NA,TRBV7-9,CASGTNKETQYF,TGTGCCAGCGGGACTAACAAAGAGACCCAGTACTTC
NA,TRBJ1-1,once,TRBV7-8,CASSPLYSNTEAFF,TGTGCCAGCAGCCCACTCTATTCGAACACTGAAGCTTTCTTT
NA,TRBJ2-5,NA,TRBV28,CASNFKWETQYF,TGTGCCAGCAACTTTAAGTGGGAGACCCAGTACTTC
NA,TRBJ1-1,NA,TRBV7-9,CASSLAQRGDTEAFF,TGTGCCAGCAGCTTAGCGCAAAGGGGTGACACTGAAGCTTTCTTT
TRBD1,TRBJ1-2,few,TRBV6-5,CASSYAYRGDNYGYTF,TGTGCCAGCAGTTACGCCTACAGGGGTGATAACTATGGCTACACCTTC
NA,TRBJ1-1,few,TRBV4-3,CASSQDSRQGTTEAFF,TGCGCCAGCAGCCAAGATTCTAGGCAGGGGACCACTGAAGCTTTCTTT
NA,TRBJ1-1,few,TRBV5-1,CASSLGGGGTEAFF,TGCGCCAGCAGCTTGGGGGGGGGCGGCACTGAAGCTTTCTTT
TRBD2,TRBJ2-3,NA,TRBV25-1,CASSYYSGVADTQYF,TGTGCCAGCAGTTACTATAGCGGGGTGGCAGATACGCAGTATTTT
TRBD1,TRBJ2-1,NA,TRBV7-2,CASSIKRTGDYNEQFF,TGTGCCAGCAGCATTAAGCGGACAGGGGATTACAATGAGCAGTTCTTC
NA,TRBJ2-2,few,TRBV7-2,CASSLGPFNTGELFF,TGTGCCAGCAGCTTAGGGCCGTTTAACACCGGGGAGCTGTTTTTT
TRBD2,TRBJ2-3,NA,TRBV6-5,CASSLLGGGTDTQYF,TGTGCCAGCAGCTTACTCGGGGGGGGCACAGATACGCAGTATTTT
NA,TRBJ2-1,few,TRBV4-2,CASSHPTGEQFF,TGTGCCAGCAGCCACCCGACAGGTGAGCAGTTCTTC
NA,TRBJ1-1,few,TRBV6-1,CAIQGRVNTEAFF,TGTGCCATTCAGGGGCGAGTGAACACTGAAGCTTTCTTT
TRBD2,TRBJ2-3,NA,TRBV27,CASSLREAHTDTQYF,TGTGCCAGCAGTTTACGGGAGGCGCACACAGATACGCAGTATTTT
TRBD1,TRBJ1-3,NA,TRBV6-1,CASSMLTGAGNTIYF,TGTGCCAGCAGTATGTTAACAGGGGCCGGAAACACCATATATTTT
NA,TRBJ1-1,few,TRBV7-6,CASSSAVNTEAFF,TGTGCCAGCAGCTCTGCAGTGAACACTGAAGCTTTCTTT
NA,TRBJ1-2,NA,TRBV5-6,CASSLWGPRPYGYTF,TGTGCCAGCAGCTTGTGGGGGCCTCGTCCCTATGGCTACACCTTC
TRBD1,TRBJ2-3,NA,TRBV5-4,CASSPKLVGTGLTDTQYF,TGTGCCAGCAGCCCCAAGCTTGTGGGGACAGGGTTGACAGATACGCAGTATTTT
NA,TRBJ1-5,few,TRBV6-1,CASRWEEGNQPQHF,TGTGCCAGCAGATGGGAGGAGGGCAATCAGCCCCAGCATTTT
TRBD1,TRBJ1-2,NA,TRBV19,CASRTTGYDYGYTF,TGTGCCAGTAGAACGACAGGGTACGACTATGGCTACACCTTC
TRBD2,TRBJ2-5,NA,TRBV28,CASSPTSGLQETQYF,TGTGCCAGCAGCCCGACTAGCGGCTTACAAGAGACCCAGTACTTC
NA,TRBJ1-2,NA,TRBV18,CASSPNQESPGGYTF,TGTGCCAGCTCACCAAATCAAGAATCCCCGGGGGGCTACACCTTC
TRBD2,TRBJ2-3,NA,TRBV9,CASSAQLAGDTQYF,TGTGCCAGCAGCGCCCAACTAGCGGGGGACACGCAGTATTTT
NA,TRBJ1-2,NA,TRBV7-2,CASSPGDGYTF,TGTGCCAGCAGTCCAGGGGATGGCTACACCTTC
NA,TRBJ2-7,NA,TRBV27,CASSPTGSSYEQYF,TGTGCCAGCAGTCCGACAGGCAGCTCCTACGAGCAGTACTTC
NA,TRBJ1-1,once,TRBV5-8,CASSSPRGGTEAFF,TGTGCCAGCAGTAGTCCGCGGGGGGGCACTGAAGCTTTCTTT
TRBD1,TRBJ2-3,NA,TRBV4-2,CASSQDSGQGTDTQYF,TGTGCCAGCAGCCAAGATAGTGGACAGGGGACAGATACGCAGTATTTT
NA,TRBJ1-5,NA,TRBV9,CASSVGTTDGQPQHF,TGTGCCAGCAGCGTTGGGACTACCGACGGTCAGCCCCAGCATTTT
NA,TRBJ2-3,NA,TRBV4-1,CASSQERGPTDTQYF,TGCGCCAGCAGCCAAGAGCGGGGGCCCACAGATACGCAGTATTTT
TRBD1,TRBJ2-7,NA,TRBV28,CASSYTGAGSYEQYF,TGTGCCAGCAGTTACACAGGGGCAGGGTCCTACGAGCAGTACTTC
NA,TRBJ1-1,NA,TRBV7-8,CASSWPTGEAFF,TGTGCCAGCAGCTGGCCGACGGGTGAAGCTTTCTTT
NA,TRBJ1-3,NA,TRBV5-1,CASSLEGRLSGNTIYF,TGCGCCAGCAGCTTGGAAGGGAGACTCTCTGGAAACACCATATATTTT
NA,TRBJ1-3,NA,TRBV18,CASSQIRQEDTIYF,TGTGCCAGCTCACAAATACGACAGGAAGACACCATATATTTT
TRBD1,TRBJ2-1,once,TRBV18,CASSPTDRGNNEQFF,TGTGCCAGCTCACCCACGGACAGGGGGAACAATGAGCAGTTCTTC
NA,TRBJ1-5,few,TRBV2,CASSEVGDQPQHF,TGTGCCAGCAGTGAGGTAGGGGATCAGCCCCAGCATTTT